A selection of T cell receptor beta chains follows, all from one sample in a study of blood T cell repertoires in COVID-19. TCRdb's table, derived via immunoSEQ multiplex PCR, lists solely in-frame clones and lacks some. This table has about 200,000 clones, 75% to 90% appearing once. Sequences were obtained from peripheral blood. Receptors originate from a woman between 35 and 50 years old with acute or convalescent COVID-19. CDR3s include the opening cysteine and the closing phenylalanine or tryptophan.

>13|TRBV10-3
CAINRNRQETQYF
>15|TRBV19
CASSIARTGHTEAFF
>16|TRBV15
CATSRDGGTGNEKLFF
>15|TRBV14
CASSQGRTPPDTQYF
>16|TRBV24-1
CATSDLIRGGSDEQFF
>15|TRBV2
CASSESGYSNQPQHF
>17|TRBV12-5
CASGFYLAGRSTDTQYF
>18|TRBV5-1
CASTRTGGTAVVINEQFF
>13|TRBV6-6
CAYSSVYNSPLHF
>13|TRBV5-4
CASSPDRGTEAFF
>13|TRBV30
CAWSSGDAGELFF
>14|TRBV2
CASSGGQGHNEQFF
>17|TRBV6-1
CASSEGEIGGKSYGYTF
>14|TRBV4-2
CASSQEKGTGQVFF
>13|TRBV7-2
CASSLQGRETQYF
>11|TRBV10-2
CASRANTEAFF